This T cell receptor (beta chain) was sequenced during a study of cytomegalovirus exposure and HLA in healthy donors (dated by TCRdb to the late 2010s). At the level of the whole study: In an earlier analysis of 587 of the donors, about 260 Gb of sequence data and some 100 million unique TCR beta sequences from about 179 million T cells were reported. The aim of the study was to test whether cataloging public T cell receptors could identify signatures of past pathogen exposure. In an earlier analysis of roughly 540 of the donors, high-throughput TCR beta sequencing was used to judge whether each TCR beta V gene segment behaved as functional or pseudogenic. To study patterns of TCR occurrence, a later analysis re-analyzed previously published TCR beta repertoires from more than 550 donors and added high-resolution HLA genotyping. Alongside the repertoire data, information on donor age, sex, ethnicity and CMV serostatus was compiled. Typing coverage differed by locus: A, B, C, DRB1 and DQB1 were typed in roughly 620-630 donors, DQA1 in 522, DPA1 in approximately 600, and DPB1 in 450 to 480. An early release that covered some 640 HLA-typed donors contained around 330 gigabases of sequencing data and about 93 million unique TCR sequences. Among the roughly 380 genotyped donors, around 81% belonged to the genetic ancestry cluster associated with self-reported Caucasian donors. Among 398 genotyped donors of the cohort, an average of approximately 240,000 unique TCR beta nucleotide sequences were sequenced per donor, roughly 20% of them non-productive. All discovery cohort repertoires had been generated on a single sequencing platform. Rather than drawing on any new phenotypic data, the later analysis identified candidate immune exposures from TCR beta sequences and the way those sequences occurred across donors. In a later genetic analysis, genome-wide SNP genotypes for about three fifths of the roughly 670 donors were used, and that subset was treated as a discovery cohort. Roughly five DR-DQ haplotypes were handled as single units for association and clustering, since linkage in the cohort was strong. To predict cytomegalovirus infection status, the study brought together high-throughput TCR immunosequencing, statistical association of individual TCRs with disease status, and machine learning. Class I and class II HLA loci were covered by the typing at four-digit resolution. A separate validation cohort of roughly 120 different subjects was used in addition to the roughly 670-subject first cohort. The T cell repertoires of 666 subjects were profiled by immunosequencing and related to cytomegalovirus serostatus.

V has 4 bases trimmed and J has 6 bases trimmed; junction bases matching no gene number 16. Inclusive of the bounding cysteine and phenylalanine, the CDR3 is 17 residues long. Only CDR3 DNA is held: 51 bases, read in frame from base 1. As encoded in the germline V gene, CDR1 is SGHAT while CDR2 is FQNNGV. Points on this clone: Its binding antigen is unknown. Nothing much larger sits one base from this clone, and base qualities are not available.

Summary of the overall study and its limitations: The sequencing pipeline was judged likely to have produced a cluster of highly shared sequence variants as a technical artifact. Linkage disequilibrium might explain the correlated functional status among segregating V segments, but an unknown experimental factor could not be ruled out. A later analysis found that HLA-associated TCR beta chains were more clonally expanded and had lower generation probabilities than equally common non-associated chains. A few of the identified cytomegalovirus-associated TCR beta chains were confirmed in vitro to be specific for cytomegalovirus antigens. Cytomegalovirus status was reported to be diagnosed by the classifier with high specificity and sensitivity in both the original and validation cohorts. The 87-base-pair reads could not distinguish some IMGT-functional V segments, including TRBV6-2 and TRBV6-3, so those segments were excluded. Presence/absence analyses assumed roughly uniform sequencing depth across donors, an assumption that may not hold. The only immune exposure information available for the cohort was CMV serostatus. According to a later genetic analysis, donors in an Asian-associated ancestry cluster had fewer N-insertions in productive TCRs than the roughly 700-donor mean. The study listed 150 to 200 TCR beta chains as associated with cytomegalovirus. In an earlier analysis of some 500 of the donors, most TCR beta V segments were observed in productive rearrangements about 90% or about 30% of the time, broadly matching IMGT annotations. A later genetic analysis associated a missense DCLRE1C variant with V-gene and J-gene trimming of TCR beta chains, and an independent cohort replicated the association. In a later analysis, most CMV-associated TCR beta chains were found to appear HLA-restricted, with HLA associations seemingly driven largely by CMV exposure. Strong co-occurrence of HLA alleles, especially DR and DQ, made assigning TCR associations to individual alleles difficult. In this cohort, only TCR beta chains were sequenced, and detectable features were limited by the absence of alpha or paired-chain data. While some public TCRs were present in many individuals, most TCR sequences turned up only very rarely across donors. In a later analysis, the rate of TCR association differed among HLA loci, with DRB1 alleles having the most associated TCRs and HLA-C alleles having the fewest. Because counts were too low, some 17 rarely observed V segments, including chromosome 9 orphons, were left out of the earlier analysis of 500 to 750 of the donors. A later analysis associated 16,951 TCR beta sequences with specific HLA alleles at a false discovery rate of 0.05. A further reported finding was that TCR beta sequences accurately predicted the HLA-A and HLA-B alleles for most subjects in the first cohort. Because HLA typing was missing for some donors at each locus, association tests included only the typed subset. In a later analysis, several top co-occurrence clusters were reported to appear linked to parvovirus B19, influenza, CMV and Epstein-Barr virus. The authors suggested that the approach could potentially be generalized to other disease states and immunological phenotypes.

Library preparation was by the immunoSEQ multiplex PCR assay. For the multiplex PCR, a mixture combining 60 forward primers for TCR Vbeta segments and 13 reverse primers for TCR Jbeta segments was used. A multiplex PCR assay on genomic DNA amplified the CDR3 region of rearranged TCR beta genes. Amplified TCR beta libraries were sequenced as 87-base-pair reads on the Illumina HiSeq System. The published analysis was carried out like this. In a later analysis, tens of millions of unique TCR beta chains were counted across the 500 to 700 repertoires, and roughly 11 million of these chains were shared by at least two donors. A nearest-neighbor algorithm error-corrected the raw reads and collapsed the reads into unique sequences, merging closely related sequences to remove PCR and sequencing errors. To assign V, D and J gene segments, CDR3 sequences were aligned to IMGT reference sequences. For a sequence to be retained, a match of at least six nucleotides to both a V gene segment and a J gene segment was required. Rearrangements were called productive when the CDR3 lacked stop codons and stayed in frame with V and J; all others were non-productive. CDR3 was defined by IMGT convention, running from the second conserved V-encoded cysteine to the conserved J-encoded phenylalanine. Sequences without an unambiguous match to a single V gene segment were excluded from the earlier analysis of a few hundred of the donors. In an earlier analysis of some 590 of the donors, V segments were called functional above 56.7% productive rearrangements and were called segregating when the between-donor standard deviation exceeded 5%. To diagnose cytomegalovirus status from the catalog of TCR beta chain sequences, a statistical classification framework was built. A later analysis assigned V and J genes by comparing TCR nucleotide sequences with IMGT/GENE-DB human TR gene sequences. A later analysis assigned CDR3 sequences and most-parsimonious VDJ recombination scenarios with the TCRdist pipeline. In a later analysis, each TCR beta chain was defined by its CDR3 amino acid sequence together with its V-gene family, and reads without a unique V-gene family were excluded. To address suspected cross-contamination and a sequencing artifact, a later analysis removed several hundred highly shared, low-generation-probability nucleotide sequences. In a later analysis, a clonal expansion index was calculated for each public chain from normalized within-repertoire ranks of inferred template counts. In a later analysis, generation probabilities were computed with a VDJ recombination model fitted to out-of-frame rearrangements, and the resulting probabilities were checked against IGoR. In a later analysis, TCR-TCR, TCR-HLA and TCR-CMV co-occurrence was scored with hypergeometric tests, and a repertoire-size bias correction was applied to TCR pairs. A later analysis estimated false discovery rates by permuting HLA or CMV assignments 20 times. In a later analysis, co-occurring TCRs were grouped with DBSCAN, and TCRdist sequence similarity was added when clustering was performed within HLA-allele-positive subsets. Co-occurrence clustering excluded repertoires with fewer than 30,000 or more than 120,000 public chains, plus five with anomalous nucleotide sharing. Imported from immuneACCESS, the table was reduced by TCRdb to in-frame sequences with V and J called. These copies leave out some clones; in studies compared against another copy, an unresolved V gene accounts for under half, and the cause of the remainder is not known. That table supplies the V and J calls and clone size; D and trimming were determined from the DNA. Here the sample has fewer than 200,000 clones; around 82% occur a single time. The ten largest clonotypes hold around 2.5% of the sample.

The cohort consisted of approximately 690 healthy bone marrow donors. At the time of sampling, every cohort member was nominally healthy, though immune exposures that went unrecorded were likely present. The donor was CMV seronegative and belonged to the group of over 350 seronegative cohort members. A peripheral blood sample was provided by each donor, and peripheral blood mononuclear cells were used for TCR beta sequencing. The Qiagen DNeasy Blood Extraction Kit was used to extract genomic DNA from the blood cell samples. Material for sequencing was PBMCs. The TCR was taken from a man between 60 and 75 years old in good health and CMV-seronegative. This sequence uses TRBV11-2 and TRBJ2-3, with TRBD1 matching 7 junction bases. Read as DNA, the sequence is TGTGCCAGCAGCTCCTACCGGGACAGACTCTACAAGGATACGCAGTATTTT. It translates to CASSSYRDRLYKDTQYF. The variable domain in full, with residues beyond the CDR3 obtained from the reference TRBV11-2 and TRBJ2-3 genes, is EAGVAQSPRYKIIEKRQSVAFWCNPISGHATLYWYQQILGQGPKLLIQFQNNGVVDDSQLPKDRFSAERLKGVDSTLKIQPAKLEDSAVYLCASSSYRDRLYKDTQYFGPGTRLTVL.